These T cell receptor beta chains were read from a single sample in a study. TCRdb used MiXCR to reprocess the 5' RACE reads, holding one entry per CDR3 protein. The sample consists of some 62,000 distinct CDR3 sequences, just under 30% of them appearing once. The sample consisted of tumor-infiltrating naive CD4+ T cells sorted from the breast tumor. These receptors all come from a female donor with breast cancer. CDR3s include the opening cysteine and the closing phenylalanine or tryptophan. The D gene is left open where the match is weak. Size values are once, few and many counts, or a class for expanded clones, and some rows have none.

abundance: many
d_gene: TRBD1
j_gene: TRBJ1-2
v_gene: TRBV7-9
CDR3nt: TGTGCCAGCAGCCATGGACAGGGTCGTGGCTACACCTTC
CDR3aa: CASSHGQGRGYTF

abundance: many
d_gene: -
j_gene: TRBJ2-5
v_gene: TRBV9
CDR3nt: TGTGCCAGCAGCGTAGGGGCGGGTTGGGAGACCCAGTACTTC
CDR3aa: CASSVGAGWETQYF

abundance: -
d_gene: TRBD2
j_gene: TRBJ2-7
v_gene: TRBV20-1
CDR3nt: TGCAGTGCTAGTAAAACTGGGACTAGCGGAGCAACCCACTTT
CDR3aa: CSASKTGTSGATHF

abundance: many
d_gene: -
j_gene: TRBJ2-1
v_gene: TRBV6-1
CDR3nt: TGTGCCAGCAGGTCGACAGGTTTCAATGAGCAGTTCTTC
CDR3aa: CASRSTGFNEQFF

abundance: many
d_gene: TRBD2
j_gene: TRBJ2-2
v_gene: TRBV9
CDR3nt: TGTGCCAGCAGCGTATGGGGCAGCGGGGGGGCCGCGAACACCGGGGAGCTGTTTTTT
CDR3aa: CASSVWGSGGAANTGELFF

abundance: -
d_gene: TRBD2
j_gene: TRBJ2-1
v_gene: TRBV2
CDR3nt: TGTGCCAGCCCTAAAGGCAAAAGCGGGAGTTCCAATGAGCAGTTCTTC
CDR3aa: CASPKGKSGSSNEQFF

abundance: -
d_gene: -
j_gene: TRBJ1-4
v_gene: TRBV30
CDR3nt: TGTGCCTGGAGGTCGGCGGGCGAAAAACTGTTTTTT
CDR3aa: CAWRSAGEKLFF

abundance: many
d_gene: -
j_gene: TRBJ2-1
v_gene: TRBV20-1
CDR3nt: TGCAGTGCTAGAAACACGGAGACACCTGAGCAGTTCTTC
CDR3aa: CSARNTETPEQFF

abundance: -
d_gene: TRBD1
j_gene: TRBJ1-5
v_gene: TRBV5-5
CDR3nt: TGTGCCAGCAGCGGAGGGGGCCCCGATAAGCCCCAGCATTTT
CDR3aa: CASSGGGPDKPQHF

abundance: -
d_gene: -
j_gene: TRBJ2-6
v_gene: TRBV29-1
CDR3nt: TGCAGCGTTGCAGACAGGTGGTTAACTGGGGCCAACGTCCTGACTTTC
CDR3aa: CSVADRWLTGANVLTF

abundance: -
d_gene: -
j_gene: TRBJ1-3
v_gene: TRBV7-2
CDR3nt: TGTGCCAGCAGCTCGACAGCTGGAAACACCATATATTTT
CDR3aa: CASSSTAGNTIYF

abundance: many
d_gene: -
j_gene: TRBJ1-6
v_gene: TRBV20-1
CDR3nt: TGCAGTGCTAGAGATCGGACGGACATTGGGGGGACCCTCCACTTT
CDR3aa: CSARDRTDIGGTLHF

abundance: -
d_gene: -
j_gene: TRBJ1-1
v_gene: TRBV30
CDR3nt: TGTGCCTGGATCACCAAGACAGAGACCCATGAAGCTTTCTTT
CDR3aa: CAWITKTETHEAFF

abundance: few
d_gene: TRBD1
j_gene: TRBJ2-7
v_gene: TRBV7-8
CDR3nt: TGTGCCAGCAGCTTTGGGACAGGGGCTTACGAGCAGTACTTC
CDR3aa: CASSFGTGAYEQYF

abundance: few
d_gene: -
j_gene: TRBJ2-3
v_gene: TRBV6-2/TRBV6-3
CDR3nt: TGTGCCAGCAGTTACACCATCCATAGTAGGGTTGGGACAGATACGCAGTATTTT
CDR3aa: CASSYTIHSRVGTDTQYF

abundance: -
d_gene: -
j_gene: TRBJ2-1
v_gene: TRBV5-1
CDR3nt: TGCGCCAGCAGCTTGATTGATCGGGAGCAGTTCTTC
CDR3aa: CASSLIDREQFF

abundance: -
d_gene: -
j_gene: TRBJ2-1
v_gene: TRBV7-3
CDR3nt: TGTGCCAGCAGCTCCCCTGATAATGAGCAGTTCTTC
CDR3aa: CASSSPDNEQFF

abundance: -
d_gene: -
j_gene: TRBJ2-1
v_gene: TRBV6-6
CDR3nt: TGTGCCAGCACCCTGGATAGTGAGCAGTTCTTC
CDR3aa: CASTLDSEQFF

abundance: few
d_gene: TRBD2
j_gene: TRBJ2-1
v_gene: TRBV20-1
CDR3nt: TGCAGTCCCAGGGGACTAGCGGGGAGAACCAATGAGCAGTTCTTC
CDR3aa: CSPRGLAGRTNEQFF

abundance: few
d_gene: TRBD1
j_gene: TRBJ2-5
v_gene: TRBV28
CDR3nt: TGTGCCAGCAGTGGCTTCGGGACAGGGGGAAGTGAGTACTTC
CDR3aa: CASSGFGTGGSEYF

abundance: few
d_gene: TRBD2
j_gene: TRBJ2-3
v_gene: TRBV12-5
CDR3nt: TGTGCTAGTGGTGGAAACGGGAGCGGGAGGGAGGATACGCAGTATTTT
CDR3aa: CASGGNGSGREDTQYF

abundance: -
d_gene: -
j_gene: TRBJ2-3
v_gene: TRBV9
CDR3nt: TGTGCCAGCGGAGGGCGACGATCAGATACGCAGTATTTT
CDR3aa: CASGGRRSDTQYF

abundance: few
d_gene: TRBD1
j_gene: TRBJ1-2
v_gene: TRBV29-1
CDR3nt: TGCAGCGCTGACAGGGATATCTATGGCTACACCTTC
CDR3aa: CSADRDIYGYTF

abundance: -
d_gene: TRBD1
j_gene: TRBJ2-6
v_gene: TRBV6-1
CDR3nt: TGTGCCAGCAGTGCCCGACAGGGGGCCGGGGCCAACGTCCTGACTTTC
CDR3aa: CASSARQGAGANVLTF

abundance: -
d_gene: -
j_gene: TRBJ2-5
v_gene: TRBV11-2
CDR3nt: TGTGCCAGCAGCTTAGCCTTTAGGGAGACCCAGTACTTC
CDR3aa: CASSLAFRETQYF

abundance: many
d_gene: -
j_gene: TRBJ2-3
v_gene: TRBV7-3
CDR3nt: TGTGCCAGCAGCTTACTAGGGGTGGCAGATACGCAGTATTTT
CDR3aa: CASSLLGVADTQYF

abundance: -
d_gene: TRBD2
j_gene: TRBJ2-4
v_gene: TRBV4-2
CDR3nt: TGTGCCAGCAGCCAAGATCTTCTAGCGGGACCCTCCGAGAACATTCAGTACTTC
CDR3aa: CASSQDLLAGPSENIQYF